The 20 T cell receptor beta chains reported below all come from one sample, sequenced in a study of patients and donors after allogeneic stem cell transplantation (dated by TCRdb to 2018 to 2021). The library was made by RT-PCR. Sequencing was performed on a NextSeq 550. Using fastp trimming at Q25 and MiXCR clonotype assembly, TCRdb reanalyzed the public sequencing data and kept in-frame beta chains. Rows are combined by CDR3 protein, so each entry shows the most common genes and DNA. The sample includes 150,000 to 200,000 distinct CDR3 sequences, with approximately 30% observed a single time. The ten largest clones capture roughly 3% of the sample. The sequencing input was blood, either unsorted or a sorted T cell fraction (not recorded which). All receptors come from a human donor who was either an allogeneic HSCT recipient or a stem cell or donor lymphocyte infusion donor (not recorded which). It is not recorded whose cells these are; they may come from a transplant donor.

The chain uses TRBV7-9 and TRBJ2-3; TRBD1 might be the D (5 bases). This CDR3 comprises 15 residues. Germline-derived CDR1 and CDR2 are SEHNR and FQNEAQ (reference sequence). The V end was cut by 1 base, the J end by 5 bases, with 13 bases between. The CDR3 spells CASSLEGRAGDTQYF. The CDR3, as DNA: TGTGCCAGCAGCTTAGAGGGCAGGGCAGGAGATACGCAGTATTTT.

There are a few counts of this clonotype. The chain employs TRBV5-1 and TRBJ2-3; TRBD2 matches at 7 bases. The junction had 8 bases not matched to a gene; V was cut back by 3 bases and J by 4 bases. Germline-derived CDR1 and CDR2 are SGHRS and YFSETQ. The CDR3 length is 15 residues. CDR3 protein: CASSSLPGLPDTQYF. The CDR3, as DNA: TGCGCCAGCAGCTCTCTCCCGGGACTACCAGATACGCAGTATTTT.

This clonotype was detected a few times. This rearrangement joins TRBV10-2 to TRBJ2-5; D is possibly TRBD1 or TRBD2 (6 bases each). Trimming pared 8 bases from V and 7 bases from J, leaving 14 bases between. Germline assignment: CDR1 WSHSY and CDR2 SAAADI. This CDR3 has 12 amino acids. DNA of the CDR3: TGCGCCAGCGGGGGGCCTGGAAGGACCCAGTACTTC. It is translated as CASGGPGRTQYF.

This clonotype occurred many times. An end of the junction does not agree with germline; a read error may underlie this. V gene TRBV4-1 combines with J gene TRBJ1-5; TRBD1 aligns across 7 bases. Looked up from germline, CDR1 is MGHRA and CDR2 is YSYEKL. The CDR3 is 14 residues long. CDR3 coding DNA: TGTGCCAGCAGTCAGGGGGGGAGCAATCAGCCCCAGCATTTT. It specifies CASSQGGSNQPQHF.

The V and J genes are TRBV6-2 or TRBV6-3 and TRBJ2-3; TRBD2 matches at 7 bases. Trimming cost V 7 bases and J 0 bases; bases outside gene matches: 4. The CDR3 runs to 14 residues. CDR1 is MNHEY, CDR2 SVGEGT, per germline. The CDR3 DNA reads TGTGCCAGCACCCAGACTAGCAGCACAGATACGCAGTATTTT. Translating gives CASTQTSSTDTQYF.

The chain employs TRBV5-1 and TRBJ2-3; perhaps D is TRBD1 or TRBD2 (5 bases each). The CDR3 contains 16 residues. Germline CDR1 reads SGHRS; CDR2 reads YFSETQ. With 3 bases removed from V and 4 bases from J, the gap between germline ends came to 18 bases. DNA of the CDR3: TGCGCCAGCAGCTATTACAAGGGACCGCCCCCAGATACGCAGTATTTT. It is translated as CASSYYKGPPPDTQYF.

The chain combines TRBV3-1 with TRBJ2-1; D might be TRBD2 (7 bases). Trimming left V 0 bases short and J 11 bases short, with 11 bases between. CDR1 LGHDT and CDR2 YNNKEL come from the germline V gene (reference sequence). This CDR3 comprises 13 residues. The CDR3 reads CASSQEWGGQQFF. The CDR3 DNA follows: TGTGCCAGCAGCCAAGAGTGGGGGGGGCAGCAGTTCTTC.

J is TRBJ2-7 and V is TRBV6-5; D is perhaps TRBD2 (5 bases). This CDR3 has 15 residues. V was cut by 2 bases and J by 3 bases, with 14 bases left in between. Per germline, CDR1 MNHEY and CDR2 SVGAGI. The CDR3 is CASSYTPGELYEQYF. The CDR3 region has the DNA TGTGCCAGCAGTTACACCCCCGGGGAACTCTACGAGCAGTACTTC.

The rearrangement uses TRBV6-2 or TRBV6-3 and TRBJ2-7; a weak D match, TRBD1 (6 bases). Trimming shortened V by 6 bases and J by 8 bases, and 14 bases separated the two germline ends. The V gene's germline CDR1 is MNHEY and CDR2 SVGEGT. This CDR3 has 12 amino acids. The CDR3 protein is CASRRTGPKQYF. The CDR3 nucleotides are TGTGCCAGCAGACGCACAGGGCCGAAGCAGTACTTC.

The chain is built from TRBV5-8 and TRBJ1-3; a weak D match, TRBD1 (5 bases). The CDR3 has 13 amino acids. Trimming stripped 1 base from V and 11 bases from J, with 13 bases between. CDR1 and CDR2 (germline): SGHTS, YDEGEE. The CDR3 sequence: CASSLNPTVAIYF. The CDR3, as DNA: TGTGCCAGCAGCTTGAACCCGACAGTAGCCATATATTTT. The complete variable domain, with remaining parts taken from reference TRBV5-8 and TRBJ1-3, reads EAGVTQSPTHLIKTRGQQATLRCSPISGHTSVYWYQQALGLGLQFLLWYDEGEERNRGNFPPRFSGRQFPNYSSELNVNALELEDSALYLCASSLNPTVAIYFGEGSWLTVV.

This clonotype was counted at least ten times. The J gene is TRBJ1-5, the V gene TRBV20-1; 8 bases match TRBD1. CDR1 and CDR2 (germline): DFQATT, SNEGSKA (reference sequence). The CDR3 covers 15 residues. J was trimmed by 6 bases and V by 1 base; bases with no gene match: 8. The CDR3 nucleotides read TGCAGTGCTAGAGGCTCAGGGGGCAAGGGTCAGCCCCAGCATTTT. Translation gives CSARGSGGKGQPQHF.

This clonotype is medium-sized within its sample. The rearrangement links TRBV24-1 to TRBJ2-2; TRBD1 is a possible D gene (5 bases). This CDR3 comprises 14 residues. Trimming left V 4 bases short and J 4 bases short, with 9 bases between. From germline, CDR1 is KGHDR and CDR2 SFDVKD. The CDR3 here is CATSEARATGELFF. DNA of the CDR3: TGTGCCACCAGTGAGGCCAGGGCCACCGGGGAGCTGTTTTTT.

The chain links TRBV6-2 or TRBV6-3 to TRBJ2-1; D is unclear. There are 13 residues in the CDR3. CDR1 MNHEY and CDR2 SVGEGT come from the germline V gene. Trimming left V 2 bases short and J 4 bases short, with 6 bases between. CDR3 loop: CASSYLEYNEQFF. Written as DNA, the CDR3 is TGTGCCAGCAGTTACCTAGAATACAATGAGCAGTTCTTC.

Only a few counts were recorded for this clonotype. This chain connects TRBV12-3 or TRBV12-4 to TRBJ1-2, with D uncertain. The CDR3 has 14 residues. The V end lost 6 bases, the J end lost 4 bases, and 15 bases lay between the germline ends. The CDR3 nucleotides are TGTGCCAGCAGGCGTGGACCGCGAATCTATGGCTACACCTTC. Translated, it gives CASRRGPRIYGYTF.

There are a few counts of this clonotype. The CDR3 DNA reads as TGTGCCAGCAGCCCGCACAGGGGCGACTCTGGGGCCAACGTCCTGACTTTC. Translation: CASSPHRGDSGANVLTF. V is TRBV3-1 and J is TRBJ2-6; 7 bases match TRBD1. V dropped 4 bases and J dropped 0; count of bases not matched to a gene: 6. CDR3 length equals 17 residues. From germline, CDR1 is LGHDT and CDR2 YNNKEL (reference sequence). The whole variable domain, remainder taken from reference TRBV3-1 and TRBJ2-6, is DTAVSQTPKYLVTQMGNDKSIKCEQNLGHDTMYWYKQDSKKFLKIMFSYNNKELIINETVPNRFSPKSPDKAHLNLHINSLELGDSAVYFCASSPHRGDSGANVLTFGAGSRLTVL.

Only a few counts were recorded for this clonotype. CDR3 sequence reads: CSAWGNEQFF. Here the CDR3 DNA reads TGCAGTGCTTGGGGCAATGAGCAGTTCTTC. The rearrangement links TRBV20-1 to TRBJ2-1; D uncertain. This CDR3 is built from 10 residues. V was cut by 5 bases and J by 6 bases, with 5 bases left in between. Germline CDR1 and CDR2: DFQATT and SNEGSKA (reference sequence).

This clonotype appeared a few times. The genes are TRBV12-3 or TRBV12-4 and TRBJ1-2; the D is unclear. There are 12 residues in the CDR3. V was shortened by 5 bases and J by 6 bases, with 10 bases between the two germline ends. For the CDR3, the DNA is TGTGCCAGCAGTCCGAGGGCCGATGGCTACACCTTC. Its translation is CASSPRADGYTF.

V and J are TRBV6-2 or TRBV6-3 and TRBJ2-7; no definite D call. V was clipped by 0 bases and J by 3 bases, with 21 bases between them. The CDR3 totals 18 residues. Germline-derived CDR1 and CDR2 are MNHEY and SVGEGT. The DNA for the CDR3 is TGTGCCAGCAGTTACTCGTTGGATGACCGGCAATACTACTACGAGCAGTACTTC. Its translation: CASSYSLDDRQYYYEQYF.

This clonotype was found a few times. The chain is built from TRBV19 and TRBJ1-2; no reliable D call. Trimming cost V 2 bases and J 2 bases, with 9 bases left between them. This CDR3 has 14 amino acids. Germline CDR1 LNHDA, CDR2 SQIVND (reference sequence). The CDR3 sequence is CASSIYPSNYGYTF. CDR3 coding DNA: TGTGCCAGTAGTATATATCCGTCCAACTATGGCTACACCTTC.

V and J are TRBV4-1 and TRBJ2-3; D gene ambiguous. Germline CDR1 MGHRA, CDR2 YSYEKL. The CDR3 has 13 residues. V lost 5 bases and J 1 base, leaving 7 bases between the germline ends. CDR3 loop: CASSSLRTDTQYF. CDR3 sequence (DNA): TGCGCCAGCAGCTCCTTGCGCACAGATACGCAGTATTTT.